This entry lists 6 T cell receptor beta chains sequenced from one sample in a study of beta chain features in type 1 diabetes. Reverse transcribing all isolated RNA meant expressed TCRB transcripts were sequenced. Profiling relied on immunoSEQ multiplex PCR, and the TCRdb table lists in-frame clones only, not all of them. The table lists some 22,000 clones, more than 45% of them singletons. These receptors' antigens are unknown. General study results and limits: TCRB CDR3 length was moderately but significantly reduced in all four CD4+ subsets of Type 1 diabetes patients.

Sequenced input: stem cell memory CD4+ T cells from blood. The receptors stem from a man between 18 and 35 years old with type 1 diabetes.

The rearrangement uses TRBV2 and TRBJ2-3, with D perhaps TRBD1 (5 bases). The CDR3 consists of 13 residues. Trimming left V 5 bases short and J 4 bases short, with 10 bases between. The germline V gene encodes CDR1 SNHLY and CDR2 FYNNEI. For the CDR3, the DNA is TGTGCCAGCAGTCCGCAGGGCCCAGATACGCAGTATTTT. This gives the protein CASSPQGPDTQYF.

This clone has just one count. This chain joins TRBV14 and TRBJ2-7; D perhaps matches TRBD1 (6 bases). The CDR3 consists of 14 residues. Looked up from germline, CDR1 is SGHDN and CDR2 is FVKESK. V lost 4 bases and J lost 9, with 19 bases in between. The CDR3 region is CASSPGTFSVGQYF. The CDR3 nucleotides read TGTGCCAGCAGCCCAGGGACATTCTCCGTAGGGCAGTACTTC.

V is TRBV19 and J is TRBJ1-5; D is uncertain. The CDR3 is 15 amino acids. CDR1 and CDR2 (germline): LNHDA, SQIVND (reference sequence). Trimming shortened V by 3 bases and J by 5 bases, and 14 bases separated the two germline ends. The CDR3 sequence is CASSITKFGYQPQHF. CDR3 coding DNA: TGTGCCAGTAGTATTACAAAATTCGGGTATCAGCCCCAGCATTTT.

The chain couples TRBV18 to TRBJ2-3; tentatively, D is TRBD2 (5 bases). V was shortened by 3 bases and J by 2 bases, with 12 bases between the two germline ends. The germline CDR1 and CDR2 sequences are KGHSH and LQKENI. The CDR3 has 15 amino acids. CDR3 protein: CASSPPEGATDTQYF. The CDR3 DNA sequence: TGTGCCAGCTCACCCCCTGAGGGTGCCACAGATACGCAGTATTTT. Full variable domain (missing parts from reference TRBV18 and TRBJ2-3): NAGVMQNPRHLVRRRGQEARLRCSPMKGHSHVYWYRQLPEEGLKFMVYLQKENIIDESGMPKERFSAEFPKEGPSILRIQQVVRGDSAAYFCASSPPEGATDTQYFGPGTRLTVL.

V and J are TRBV30 and TRBJ2-3; D is perhaps TRBD2 (6 bases). CDR3 length: 12 residues. CDR1 is GTSNPN and CDR2 is SVGIG in the germline V gene (reference sequence). The V end lost 4 bases, the J end lost 6 bases, and 11 bases lay between the germline ends. CDR3 in DNA: TGTGCCTGGAATAGCGGTCTGGATACGCAGTATTTT. Encoded protein: CAWNSGLDTQYF.

The V call is TRBV30, the J call TRBJ2-2; D gene unclear. The CDR3 loop spans 15 amino acids. V shed 7 bases and J shed 2 bases, with 17 bases lying between them. Germline V gene sequence: CDR1 GTSNPN, CDR2 SVGIG (reference sequence). Written as DNA, the CDR3 is TGTGCCTCTCCGACAAAATACATCAACACCGGGGAGCTGTTTTTT. Its translation is CASPTKYINTGELFF. Together with reference TRBV30 and TRBJ2-2, the CDR3 gives the full variable domain: SQTIHQWPATLVQPVGSPLSLECTVEGTSNPNLYWYRQAAGRGLQLLFYSVGIGQISSEVPQNLSASRPQDRQFILSSKKLLLSDSGFYLCASPTKYINTGELFFGEGSRLTVL.